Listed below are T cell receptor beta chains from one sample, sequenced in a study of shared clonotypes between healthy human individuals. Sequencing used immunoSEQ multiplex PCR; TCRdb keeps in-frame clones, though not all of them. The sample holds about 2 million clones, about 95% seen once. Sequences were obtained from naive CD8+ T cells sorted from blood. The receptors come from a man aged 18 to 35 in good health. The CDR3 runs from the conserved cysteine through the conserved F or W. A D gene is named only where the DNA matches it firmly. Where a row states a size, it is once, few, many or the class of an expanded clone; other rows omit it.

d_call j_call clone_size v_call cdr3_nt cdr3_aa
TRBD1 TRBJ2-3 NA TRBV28 TGTGCCAGCAGTTTTAGAGGGACAGGAATCACAGATACGCAGTATTTT CASSFRGTGITDTQYF
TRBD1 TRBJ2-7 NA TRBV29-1 TGCAGCGCCGTGACAGGGTGGGGTTTGATCTACGAGCAGTACTTC CSAVTGWGLIYEQYF
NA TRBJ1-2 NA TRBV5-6 TGTGCCAGCAGCTTGGAAGAGGGGCATGATGGCTACACCTTC CASSLEEGHDGYTF
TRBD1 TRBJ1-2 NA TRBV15 TGTGCCACCAGCAGAGAGTGGACAGGGGCCTATGGCTACACCTTC CATSREWTGAYGYTF
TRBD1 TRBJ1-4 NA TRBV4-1 TGCGCCAGCAGCGCATATGGGACAGGGGACGAAAAACTGTTTTTT CASSAYGTGDEKLFF
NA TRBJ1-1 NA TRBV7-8 TGTGCCAGCAGCGTACAGGAAGTGAACACTGAAGCTTTCTTT CASSVQEVNTEAFF
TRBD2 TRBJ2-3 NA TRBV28 TGTGCCAGCAGTTTTTCCGCTAGCGGGGGGGCTCGAACAGATACGCAGTATTTT CASSFSASGGARTDTQYF
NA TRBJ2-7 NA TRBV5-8 TGTGCCAGCAGCTTGGCCTTTGGACACGTAACTGACTACGAGCAGTACTTC CASSLAFGHVTDYEQYF
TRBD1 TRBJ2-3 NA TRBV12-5 TGTGCTAGTGGTTTGGTACAAGGACAGGGGCCGACAGATACGCAGTATTTT CASGLVQGQGPTDTQYF
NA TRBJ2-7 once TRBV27 TGTGCCAGCAGTCTCTCTCCCGGGTATCTCTACGAGCAGTACTTC CASSLSPGYLYEQYF
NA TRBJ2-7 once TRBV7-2 TGTGCCAGCAGTGTAATACGGGGTCACGAGCAGTACTTC CASSVIRGHEQYF
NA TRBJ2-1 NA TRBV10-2 TGCGCCAGCAGGGGGGCGGGACCCTACAATGAGCAGTTCTTC CASRGAGPYNEQFF
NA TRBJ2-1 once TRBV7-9 TGTGCCAGCCGTCTATCGGTGCACAATGAGCAGTTCTTC CASRLSVHNEQFF
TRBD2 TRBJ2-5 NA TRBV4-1 TGCGCCAGCAGCCAAGATGGTCCCGGACTAGCGACAGAGCAGTACTTC CASSQDGPGLATEQYF
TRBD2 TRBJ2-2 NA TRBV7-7 TGTGCTAGCAGCCCCCTTAGCGGGAGTGCCGGGGAGCTGTTTTTT CASSPLSGSAGELFF
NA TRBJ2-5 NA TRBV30 TGTGCCTGGAGTGTACCCGGCGTCTTTCGGGCAAGAGAGACCCAGTACTTC CAWSVPGVFRARETQYF
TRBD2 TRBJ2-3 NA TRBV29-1 TGCAGCGTTCGGGAGGGGCCAGATACGCAGTATTTT CSVREGPDTQYF
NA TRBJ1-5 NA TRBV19 TGTGCCAGTAGTATCGGAGGGGCAGGTCAGCCCCAGCATTTT CASSIGGAGQPQHF
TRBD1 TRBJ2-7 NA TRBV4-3 TGCGCCAGCAGCCAAGCCAGGGGGCTAGGGGGCCACGAGCAGTACTTC CASSQARGLGGHEQYF
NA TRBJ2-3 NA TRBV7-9 TGTGCCAGCAGCTTAGGAGTTCCAGATACGCAGTATTTT CASSLGVPDTQYF
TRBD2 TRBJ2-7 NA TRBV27 TGTGCCAGCAGTCCCCGACTAGCGGTCTACGAGCAGTACTTC CASSPRLAVYEQYF
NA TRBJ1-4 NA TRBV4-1 TGCGCCAGCAGCCCCGCCGTTCAGGGAATTGAAAAACTGTTTTTT CASSPAVQGIEKLFF
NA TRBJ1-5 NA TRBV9 TGTGCCAGCAGCGTAGGGCCGACAGTTGGCCCTTATAGCAATCAGCCCCAGCATTTT CASSVGPTVGPYSNQPQHF
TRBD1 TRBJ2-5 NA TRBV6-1 TGTGCCAGCAGTGAAGCCCAGGGGGCCGTTGAGACCCAGTACTTC CASSEAQGAVETQYF
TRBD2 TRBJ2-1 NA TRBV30 TGTGCCTGGAGTGTGGAACTAGCGGGAGACATTGAGCAGTTCTTC CAWSVELAGDIEQFF
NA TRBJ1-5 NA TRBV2 TGTGCCAGCAGTGAATTGGTTCAGCCCCAGCATTTT CASSELVQPQHF